This record looks at one TCR beta chain sequence and its context. This same CDR3 is encoded by further DNA sequences in the sample. These data are taken from a study of control samples from healthy donors and cancer patients. Germline CDR1 is SGHRS and CDR2 is YFSETQ. V lost 0 bases and J lost 4, with 2 bases in between. The CDR3 length is 11 residues. Assay: immunoSEQ multiplex PCR; the TCRdb copy retains only in-frame clones and omits some. This sample's table reports about 190,000 clones. V is TRBV5-1 and J is TRBJ2-7, with unresolved D. Sequencing was done on a sample of blood. This receptor was identified in a woman younger than 45 in good health. The CDR3 DNA follows: TGCGCCAGCAGCTTGGGGTACGAGCAGTACTTC. Translated, it gives CASSLGYEQYF.